The 25 T cell receptor beta chains presented below share a single source sample, sequenced in a study of hypomethylating agent response in myelodysplastic syndrome. Produced via immunoSEQ multiplex PCR; TCRdb's table is partial and in-frame only. The table lists about 6,200 clones, approximately 80% of them singletons. Sequenced here: bone marrow, sampled before or after starting hypomethylating agent treatment for myelodysplastic syndrome (not recorded which). The source of these receptors is a human donor with myelodysplastic syndrome.

This clone appeared a single time. The V and J genes are TRBV5-1 and TRBJ2-5; the D is unclear. The V gene's germline CDR1 is SGHRS and CDR2 YFSETQ. V was trimmed by 0 bases and J by 5 bases, leaving 14 bases between them. This CDR3 has 15 amino acids. The CDR3 coding sequence is TGCGCCAGCAGCTTGGCCGGGTCTTCTGTCGAGACCCAGTACTTC. Protein product: CASSLAGSSVETQYF.

CDR3 amino acids: CASRTSGSPNEQFF. Written as DNA, the CDR3 is TGCGCCAGCAGAACTAGCGGCTCTCCTAATGAGCAGTTCTTC. The chain has TRBV10-2 and TRBJ2-1, with 8 nucleotides matching TRBD2. The V gene's germline CDR1 is WSHSY and CDR2 SAAADI. The CDR3 runs 14 residues. Unmatched junction bases numbered 8, after V lost 6 bases and J lost 7 bases.

V is TRBV9 and J is TRBJ2-6; no definite D call. Trimming removed 2 bases from V and 2 bases from J, with 11 bases in between. The germline CDR1 and CDR2 sequences are SGDLS and YYNGEE. The CDR3 consists of 16 residues. The CDR3 sequence: CASSVLVPAGANVLTF. Here the CDR3 DNA reads TGTGCCAGCAGCGTCCTAGTACCAGCTGGGGCCAACGTCCTGACTTTC. The full variable domain, rest sourced from reference TRBV9 and TRBJ2-6, is DSGVTQTPKHLITATGQRVTLRCSPRSGDLSVYWYQQSLDQGLQFLIQYYNGEERAKGNILERFSAQQFPDLHSELNLSSLELGDSALYFCASSVLVPAGANVLTFGAGSRLTVL.

This chain joins TRBV6-5 and TRBJ1-5, with 7 bases matching TRBD1. The CDR3 spans 13 residues. The trim removed 8 bases at V and 5 bases at J, leaving 6 bases unmatched. Germline V gene sequence: CDR1 MNHEY, CDR2 SVGAGI. CDR3 nucleotide sequence: TGTGCCAGCTGCACAGGGGACGATCAGCCCCAGCATTTT. It is translated as CASCTGDDQPQHF.

This clone has just one count. The CDR3, as DNA: TGTGCCAGCACCCCCTCGGGATCCTTCTTCACAGATACGCAGTATTTT. Translated, it gives CASTPSGSFFTDTQYF. This chain links TRBV21-1 with TRBJ2-3; the table's D call of TRBD2 was not tested on the DNA. TRBV21-1 corresponds to a pseudogene. CDR3 length: 16 amino acids.

The chain is built from TRBV27 and TRBJ1-6; tentative D call: TRBD1 (5 bases). V was pared by 1 base and J by 6 bases, with 10 bases between. The length of the CDR3 is 15 residues. The germline V gene has CDR1 MNHEY and CDR2 SMNVEV (reference sequence). The CDR3 sequence: CASSLFGGFNSPLHF. The CDR3 region has the DNA TGTGCCAGCAGTTTATTCGGGGGTTTTAATTCACCCCTCCACTTT.

The chain links TRBV12-2 to TRBJ2-7; whether TRBD2, the table's D call, matches the DNA was not checked. TRBV12-2 is recorded as a pseudogene. The CDR3 has 17 residues. DNA for the CDR3: TGTGCAAGTCGCTTAGTATGGGGGCGGGGGTGCTCCTACGAGCAGTACTTC. Its translation is CASRLVWGRGCSYEQYF.

This chain uses TRBV5-1 with TRBJ2-1, with D possibly matching TRBD2 (5 bases). The CDR3 has 15 residues. Trimming shortened V by 4 bases and J by 1 base, and 12 bases separated the two germline ends. Germline CDR1 and CDR2: SGHRS and YFSETQ. The CDR3 bases are TGCGCCAGCAGCAGGTCCTCGGGGTCCTACAATGAGCAGTTCTTC. The encoded protein is CASSRSSGSYNEQFF.

CDR3 in amino acids: CASSQEGTGGPYEQYF. CDR3 DNA: TGTGCCAGCAGCCAAGAAGGGACGGGAGGGCCCTACGAGCAGTACTTC. This chain links TRBV4-2 with TRBJ2-7; 8 bases line up with TRBD2. Germline V lookup: CDR1 LGHNA, CDR2 YNFKEQ. CDR3 length equals 16 residues. The V and J ends lost 0 bases and 2 bases, in that order; junction bases with no gene match: 6.

The chain employs TRBV19 and TRBJ2-2; possibly TRBD1 for D (5 bases). CDR3 length: 16 amino acids. Germline V CDR1 and CDR2: LNHDA, SQIVND (reference sequence). V lost 5 bases and J lost 0, with 13 bases in between. The CDR3 protein is CASSLLTVANTGELFF. CDR3 DNA: TGTGCCAGTAGTCTTTTGACAGTTGCGAACACCGGGGAGCTGTTTTTT.

J is TRBJ2-1 and V is TRBV6-4; TRBD1 aligns across 10 bases. The CDR3 is made up of 16 amino acids. The trim removed 6 bases at V and 7 bases at J, leaving 12 bases unmatched. CDR1 and CDR2 (germline): MRHNA, SNTAGT. The CDR3 reads CASRAGQGQVGNEQFF. The CDR3 region has the DNA TGTGCCAGCAGAGCGGGACAGGGGCAGGTGGGAAATGAGCAGTTCTTC.

The chain uses TRBV29-1 and TRBJ2-1; 7 bases line up with TRBD2. Germline-derived CDR1 and CDR2 are SQVTM and ANQGSEA. There are 12 residues in the CDR3. With V trimmed by 4 bases and J by 13 bases, 10 bases remained unmatched. The CDR3 loop is CSVADGGSFQFF. DNA for the CDR3: TGCAGCGTTGCGGATGGCGGGAGTTTTCAGTTCTTC.

The genes are TRBV9 and TRBJ2-3; D is possibly TRBD1 (6 bases). V dropped 2 bases and J dropped 9 bases, with 7 bases sitting between them. CDR1 is SGDLS, CDR2 YYNGEE, per germline. CDR3 length: 11 amino acids. The CDR3 coding sequence is TGTGCCAGCAGCGTCGGGACAACGCAGTATTTT. Protein sequence: CASSVGTTQYF.

The chain combines TRBV28 with TRBJ2-7, with 9 bases identical to TRBD1. Trimming took 5 bases from V and 6 from J; bases not matched to a gene: 14. The CDR3 length is 16 residues. Per germline, CDR1 MDHEN and CDR2 SYDVKM. The CDR3 region is CASSPSPGQGILEQYF. CDR3 DNA sequence: TGTGCCAGCAGTCCATCTCCGGGACAGGGAATACTCGAGCAGTACTTC.

This chain uses TRBV6-5 with TRBJ2-7; D perhaps matches TRBD1 (6 bases). CDR1 is MNHEY, CDR2 SVGAGI, per germline. CDR3 length equals 15 residues. Trimming cost V 3 bases and J 2 bases, with 14 bases left between them. The CDR3, as DNA: TGTGCCAGCAGTTATAGCTTGGCAGGGGCCTACGAGCAGTACTTC. It encodes CASSYSLAGAYEQYF.

The chain uses TRBV10-3 and TRBJ2-3; the D gene could be TRBD1 or TRBD2 (5 bases each). Germline loops: CDR1 ENHRY, CDR2 SYGVKD. Deletions cut 7 bases from V and 2 bases from J, with 40 bases between. The CDR3 sequence is 23 residues long. CDR3 in amino acids: CAIKAQPGRYTRRAPDLTDTQYF. The DNA of the CDR3 is TGTGCCATCAAAGCTCAACCGGGACGATACACGCGCCGCGCTCCGGACCTCACAGATACGCAGTATTTT.

The table lists this clone with a few counts. The chain has TRBV11-2 and TRBJ1-1; the D gene is possibly TRBD1 (6 bases). Germline V gene sequence: CDR1 SGHAT, CDR2 FQNNGV. The germline V and J ends were trimmed by 3 bases and 5 bases, with 10 bases remaining between them. The CDR3 runs 13 residues. CDR3 region: CASSFSGVTEAFF. For the CDR3, the DNA is TGTGCCAGCAGCTTCTCAGGGGTTACTGAAGCTTTCTTT.

This chain connects TRBV18 to TRBJ2-1, with D possibly being TRBD2 (5 bases). The V gene's germline CDR1 is KGHSH and CDR2 LQKENI. This CDR3 is 12 amino acids long. Trimming removed 1 base at V and 8 bases at J, with 6 bases between. The CDR3 spells CASSPRGDEQFF. The CDR3 coding sequence is TGTGCCAGCTCACCACGGGGAGATGAGCAGTTCTTC.

The chain recombines TRBV6-1 with TRBJ1-5, with a weak D call TRBD1 (5 bases). Germline CDR1 and CDR2: MNHNS and SASEGT. The CDR3 is 16 amino acids. V shed 0 bases and J shed 6 bases, with 15 bases lying between them. In DNA form, the CDR3 reads TGTGCCAGCAGTGAAGCATTCGACAGCCTCGGTCAGCCCCAGCATTTT. As protein: CASSEAFDSLGQPQHF.

V is TRBV7-2 and J is TRBJ2-3; D is unclear. The germline CDR1 and CDR2 sequences are SGHTA and FQGNSA. The CDR3 consists of 14 residues. Trimming took 4 bases from V and 4 from J, leaving 12 bases between them. This CDR3 is CASSSQRPPDTQYF. DNA of the CDR3: TGTGCCAGCAGCTCCCAACGGCCCCCAGATACGCAGTATTTT. Full variable domain (rest looked up from reference TRBV7-2 and TRBJ2-3): GAGVSQSPSNKVTEKGKDVELRCDPISGHTALYWYRQSLGQGLEFLIYFQGNSAPDKSGLPSDRFSAERTGGSVSTLTIQRTQQEDSAVYLCASSSQRPPDTQYFGPGTRLTVL.

The chain employs TRBV7-6 and TRBJ2-5; the D gene is possibly TRBD2 (6 bases). Deletions cut 3 bases from V and 5 bases from J, with 13 bases between. CDR3 length: 14 amino acids. Germline V lookup: CDR1 SGHVS, CDR2 FNYEAQ. DNA for the CDR3: TGTGCCAGCAGCTTCGGGACTTCCGGGGAGACCCAGTACTTC. It specifies CASSFGTSGETQYF.

This rearrangement joins TRBV28 to TRBJ2-7; TRBD2 is a possible D gene (6 bases). Germline CDR1 and CDR2: MDHEN and SYDVKM. CDR3 length: 15 residues. Trimming left V 3 bases short and J 1 base short, with 13 bases between. CDR3 in amino acids: CASSFGGRWSYEQYF. For the CDR3, the DNA is TGTGCCAGCAGTTTTGGTGGGAGGTGGTCCTACGAGCAGTACTTC.

This rearrangement joins TRBV9 to TRBJ1-2; a weak D match, TRBD1 (5 bases). The ends were cut back, 3 bases at V and 8 bases at J, with 20 bases in the middle. CDR3 length: 15 residues. Germline CDR1 reads SGDLS; CDR2 reads YYNGEE. CDR3 DNA: TGTGCCAGCAGCGCTCCGGGACTGCCGCTTAGGGGCTACACCTTC. Amino acid sequence: CASSAPGLPLRGYTF.

The rearrangement joins TRBV5-4 to TRBJ1-2; D might be TRBD1 (5 bases). Per the germline V gene, CDR1 is SGHNT and CDR2 is YYREEE (reference sequence). V gave up 3 bases and J gave up 5 bases, with 14 bases separating them. This CDR3 spans 14 amino acids. The CDR3 here is CASSSPGDYYGYTF. The CDR3 bases are TGTGCCAGCAGCTCTCCGGGGGACTATTATGGCTACACCTTC.

V usage is TRBV15 and J usage is TRBJ2-7; no firm D call. Germline values: CDR1 LNHNV, CDR2 YYDKDF (reference sequence). V was pared by 2 bases and J by 2 bases, with 7 bases between. This CDR3 contains 13 residues. The CDR3 reads CATSRTGAYEQYF. As DNA, the CDR3 is TGTGCCACCAGCAGAACCGGAGCCTACGAGCAGTACTTC.